The rows below give T cell receptor beta chains drawn from one sample of a study of blood T cell repertoires in COVID-19. Clones were sequenced by immunoSEQ multiplex PCR, and TCRdb holds only the in-frame ones, with some missing. The table lists about 400,000 clones, approximately 86% of them singletons. Sequencing was done on a sample of peripheral blood. These receptors were taken from a human donor in a cohort sampled during active COVID-19. CDR3s include the opening cysteine and the closing phenylalanine or tryptophan. Fields, in order: J gene, V gene, clone size, D gene, CDR3 protein, CDR3 DNA. The D gene is left open where the match is weak. Clone size is stated in some rows and not others, as once, few, many or a class when expanded.

TRBJ2-1 | TRBV5-4 | . | TRBD2 | CASRPGGGGAYNEQFF | TGTGCCAGCCGCCCGGGGGGCGGGGGGGCCTACAATGAGCAGTTCTTC
TRBJ2-3 | TRBV5-4 | . | . | CASSFDYLTDTQYF | TGTGCCAGCAGCTTCGACTACCTTACAGATACGCAGTATTTT
TRBJ1-4 | TRBV2 | . | TRBD1 | CASTQGQGVKLFF | TGTGCCAGCACCCAGGGACAGGGGGTAAAACTGTTTTTT
TRBJ2-2 | TRBV10-3 | . | . | CAISETAGQANTGELFF | TGTGCCATCAGTGAGACAGCGGGACAGGCCAACACCGGGGAGCTGTTTTTT
TRBJ1-5 | TRBV28 | . | TRBD1 | CASSPGTGGNQPQHF | TGTGCCAGCAGCCCCGGGACAGGGGGCAATCAGCCCCAGCATTTT
TRBJ1-5 | TRBV5-1 | . | TRBD1 | CASSLDRGSQPQHF | TGCGCCAGCAGCTTGGACAGGGGGAGTCAGCCCCAGCATTTT
TRBJ2-7 | TRBV28 | . | TRBD1 | CASSLQTGIVSYEQYF | TGTGCCAGCAGTTTACAGACAGGGATCGTCTCCTACGAGCAGTACTTC
TRBJ1-2 | TRBV5-1 | . | . | CASSPLTLVDGYTF | TGCGCCAGCAGCCCCCTAACTTTAGTCGATGGCTACACCTTC
TRBJ1-3 | TRBV27 | . | . | CATRAQSGNTIYF | TGTGCCACCAGGGCCCAATCTGGAAACACCATATATTTT
TRBJ2-2 | TRBV10-1 | . | . | CASRTTRTTGELFF | TGCGCCAGCAGAACGACTAGAACCACCGGGGAGCTGTTTTTT
TRBJ2-2 | TRBV6-2/TRBV6-3 | . | TRBD2 | CASSSFSGYTGELFF | TGTGCCAGCAGCTCTTTTAGCGGGTACACCGGGGAGCTGTTTTTT
TRBJ2-3 | TRBV5-1 | . | . | CASSLTGSRTDTQYF | TGCGCCAGCAGCTTAACAGGGTCCCGCACAGATACGCAGTATTTT
TRBJ1-5 | TRBV4-1 | . | TRBD1 | CASSLRQGGNQPQHF | TGCGCCAGCAGCCTGCGACAGGGCGGCAATCAGCCCCAGCATTTT
TRBJ1-4 | TRBV27 | once | TRBD1 | CASSSHSDRWNEKLFF | TGTGCCAGCAGTTCGCACTCGGACAGGTGGAATGAAAAACTGTTTTTT
TRBJ2-7 | TRBV15 | . | TRBD2 | CATSRAPPASGQYYEQYF | TGTGCCACCAGCAGAGCTCCCCCCGCTAGCGGGCAATACTACGAGCAGTACTTC
TRBJ1-2 | TRBV2 | . | . | CASSEEGVTDYGYTF | TGTGCCAGCAGTGAAGAGGGGGTGACAGACTATGGCTACACCTTC
TRBJ2-2 | TRBV7-3 | . | TRBD2 | CASSLSGGDTGELFF | TGTGCCAGCAGCTTATCGGGAGGAGACACCGGGGAGCTGTTTTTT
TRBJ2-1 | TRBV5-1 | . | TRBD1 | CASSSRTGNSYNEQFF | TGCGCCAGCAGCTCTCGGACAGGGAACTCCTACAATGAGCAGTTCTTC
TRBJ1-1 | TRBV19 | . | . | CASSRGRQAVQGDTEAFF | TGTGCCAGTAGTAGGGGACGACAGGCGGTGCAAGGGGACACTGAAGCTTTCTTT
TRBJ2-3 | TRBV15 | . | . | CATSTSTNLQYF | TGTGCCACCAGCACCTCGACTAACCTGCAGTATTTT
TRBJ2-1 | TRBV28 | . | . | CASSPPDPGADLNTYNEQFF | TGTGCCAGCAGTCCCCCGGACCCAGGGGCCGATTTGAATACCTACAATGAGCAGTTCTTC
TRBJ1-2 | TRBV6-5 | . | TRBD1 | CASSLTRGLGGYTF | TGTGCCAGCAGCTTAACCAGGGGGCTCGGTGGCTACACCTTC
TRBJ2-4 | TRBV5-5 | . | . | CASSSGVQNIQYF | TGTGCCAGCAGCTCCGGGGTCCAAAACATTCAGTACTTC
TRBJ2-5 | TRBV19 | . | . | CASSLRSAQETQYF | TGTGCCAGTAGTCTTCGTAGCGCCCAAGAGACCCAGTACTTC
TRBJ1-1 | TRBV29-1 | . | TRBD1 | CSGGQGAPGTEAFF | TGCAGCGGAGGACAGGGGGCGCCGGGCACTGAAGCTTTCTTT
TRBJ2-3 | TRBV11-2 | . | . | CASSPLARPTDTQYF | TGTGCCAGCAGCCCCCTTGCGCGGCCCACAGATACGCAGTATTTT
TRBJ2-7 | TRBV5-4 | . | . | CASSLLGTGREQYF | TGTGCCAGCAGCCTCCTCGGAACAGGGCGGGAGCAGTACTTC
TRBJ2-6 | TRBV5-8 | . | . | CASSEQGRTGANVLTF | TGTGCCAGCAGCGAGCAGGGGCGCACCGGGGCCAACGTCCTGACTTTC
TRBJ1-1 | TRBV6-5 | . | . | CASSYEAESTEAFF | TGTGCCAGCAGTTACGAGGCAGAGTCAACTGAAGCTTTCTTT
TRBJ2-1 | TRBV6-4 | . | . | CASSDSWRLKIDEQFF | TGTGCCAGCAGTGACTCATGGAGACTTAAGATCGATGAGCAGTTCTTC
TRBJ2-7 | TRBV2 | . | . | CASTGAKSYEQYF | TGTGCCAGCACAGGGGCGAAGTCCTACGAGCAGTACTTC
TRBJ1-1 | TRBV2 | . | . | CASSEEGGTTEAFF | TGTGCCAGCAGTGAAGAGGGGGGGACCACTGAAGCTTTCTTT
TRBJ1-2 | TRBV19 | few | TRBD1 | CASSIGPGQGVFGYTF | TGTGCCAGTAGTATAGGACCGGGACAGGGGGTTTTTGGCTACACCTTC
TRBJ1-1 | TRBV29-1 | once | TRBD1 | CSGQGSQVNTEAFF | TGCAGCGGACAGGGTAGCCAAGTGAACACTGAAGCTTTCTTT
TRBJ2-7 | TRBV16 | once | TRBD1 | CASSQSTGGEQYF | TGTGCCAGCAGCCAATCGACAGGGGGCGAGCAGTACTTC
TRBJ1-2 | TRBV19 | . | . | CASSILGRDGYTF | TGTGCCAGTAGTATTCTGGGCAGGGATGGCTACACCTTC